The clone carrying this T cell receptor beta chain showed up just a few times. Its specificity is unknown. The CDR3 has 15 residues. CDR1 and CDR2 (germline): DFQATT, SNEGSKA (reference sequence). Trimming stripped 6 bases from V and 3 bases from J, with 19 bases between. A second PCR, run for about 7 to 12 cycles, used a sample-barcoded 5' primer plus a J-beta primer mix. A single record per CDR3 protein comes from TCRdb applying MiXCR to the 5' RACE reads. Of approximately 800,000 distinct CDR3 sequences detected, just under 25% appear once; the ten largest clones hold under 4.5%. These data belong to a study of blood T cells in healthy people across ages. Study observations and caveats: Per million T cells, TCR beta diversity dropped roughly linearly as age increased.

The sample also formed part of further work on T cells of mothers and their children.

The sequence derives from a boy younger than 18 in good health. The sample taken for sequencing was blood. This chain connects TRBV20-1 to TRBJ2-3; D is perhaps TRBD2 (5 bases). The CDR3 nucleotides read TGCAGTGCCACCCCCCGAGAGGGCCGTACAGATACGCAGTATTTT. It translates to CSATPREGRTDTQYF.